The entry below describes one TCR beta chain. Under the authors' procedure: Reference gene primer amplification gave estimated nucleated cell counts. Method: immunoSEQ multiplex PCR; TCRdb's copy keeps in-frame clones and lacks some. Clone size and the V and J calls come from that table; the DNA yielded D and trimming. The sample consists of over 55,000 clones, around 80% of them appearing once. This CDR3 has 15 residues. In germline, CDR1 is MNHNY, CDR2 SVGAGI (reference sequence). Between the trimmed V and J ends, which lost 5 bases and 2 bases, there was a span of 13 bases. The data were obtained in a study of blood T cell repertoires in COVID-19. Across the study: Material from acute and convalescent COVID-19 was sourced from the United States, Italy and Spain. PBMCs, B-cell-depleted T cells, or T cells provided the cDNA or gDNA that made up the material.

V and J are TRBV6-6 and TRBJ1-3; D gene unclear. Sample: peripheral blood. The TCR was taken from an elderly woman with acute or convalescent COVID-19. The CDR3 loop reads CASSSITLTGNTIYF. The CDR3 DNA sequence: TGTGCCAGCAGTAGCATAACCTTAACTGGAAACACCATATATTTT.